The 24 T cell receptor beta chains given below trace back to one sample, sequenced in a study of blood T cell repertoires in COVID-19. Repertoires were generated with immunoSEQ multiplex PCR, while TCRdb's copy carries only in-frame clones and drops some. The sample yields about 150,000 clones, more than 85% seen once. Material for sequencing was peripheral blood. All receptors derive from a woman in her sixties or seventies with acute or convalescent COVID-19.

The CDR3 bases are TGTGCCAGCAGTTACGAGCACAGGGGATACAATGAGCAGTTCTTC. It yields the protein CASSYEHRGYNEQFF. This chain links TRBV6-5 with TRBJ2-1; 7 bases line up with TRBD1. Looked up from germline, CDR1 is MNHEY and CDR2 is SVGAGI. The ends lost 2 bases at V and 4 bases at J; junction bases unmatched: 5. This CDR3 region has 15 residues.

DNA for the CDR3: TGTGCCAGCAGCTCCTCTGGACAGGGCAACGAGCAGTACTTC. This sequence encodes CASSSSGQGNEQYF. The V call is TRBV5-6, the J call TRBJ2-7, with TRBD1 matching over 8 bases. The CDR3 has 14 residues. CDR1 SGHDT and CDR2 YYEEEE come from the germline V gene. Losses at the gene ends were 3 bases for V and 5 bases for J; bases not matched to a gene: 7. Full variable domain (rest looked up from reference TRBV5-6 and TRBJ2-7): DAGVTQSPTHLIKTRGQQVTLRCSPKSGHDTVSWYQQALGQGPQFIFQYYEEEERQRGNFPDRFSGHQFPNYSSELNVNALLLGDSALYLCASSSSGQGNEQYFGPGTRLTVT.

The V and J genes are TRBV7-2 and TRBJ1-2; D might be TRBD1 (6 bases). The V gene lost 5 bases and the J gene lost 2 bases, with 12 bases spanning the gap. The germline gives CDR1 SGHTA, CDR2 FQGNSA. There are 14 residues in the CDR3. CDR3: CASSPGQINYGYTF. The DNA of the CDR3 is TGTGCCAGCAGCCCAGGACAGATCAACTATGGCTACACCTTC.

The gene calls are TRBV12-3 or TRBV12-4 and TRBJ2-2, with D unclear. Trimming shortened V by 7 bases and J by 5 bases, and 5 bases separated the two germline ends. This CDR3 has 11 amino acids. The DNA of the CDR3 is TGTGCCAGCACGGTAACCGGGGAGCTGTTTTTT. Residues: CASTVTGELFF.

This clone was observed a few times. V is TRBV18 and J is TRBJ1-5; possibly TRBD1 for D (5 bases). V lost 1 base, J lost 0 bases, and 7 bases lay in between. The CDR3 totals 15 residues. CDR1 is KGHSH, CDR2 LQKENI, per germline. CDR3 loop: CASSPLGDSNQPQHF. Written as DNA, the CDR3 is TGTGCCAGCTCACCACTAGGGGATAGCAATCAGCCCCAGCATTTT. Combining the CDR3 with reference TRBV18 and TRBJ1-5 gives the whole variable domain NAGVMQNPRHLVRRRGQEARLRCSPMKGHSHVYWYRQLPEEGLKFMVYLQKENIIDESGMPKERFSAEFPKEGPSILRIQQVVRGDSAAYFCASSPLGDSNQPQHFGDGTRLSIL.

The genes are TRBV5-1 and TRBJ1-4; the D is unclear. The CDR3 spans 15 residues. Trimming took 4 bases from V and 3 from J, leaving 13 bases between them. Germline CDR1 and CDR2: SGHRS and YFSETQ. CDR3 loop: CASSVDGAANEKLFF. The CDR3 DNA is TGCGCCAGCAGCGTGGACGGTGCCGCTAATGAAAAACTGTTTTTT. Drawing the rest from reference TRBV5-1 and TRBJ1-4, the complete variable domain is KAGVTQTPRYLIKTRGQQVTLSCSPISGHRSVSWYQQTPGQGLQFLFEYFSETQRNKGNFPGRFSGRQFSNSRSEMNVSTLELGDSALYLCASSVDGAANEKLFFGSGTQLSVL.

V is TRBV7-9 and J is TRBJ1-5; D unclear. Germline CDR1 is SEHNR and CDR2 is FQNEAQ (reference sequence). V lost 1 base, J lost 4 bases, and 8 bases lay in between. The CDR3 has 14 amino acids. The CDR3 region has the DNA TGTGCCAGCAGCTTAGGAACAGAGAATCAGCCCCAGCATTTT. Protein product: CASSLGTENQPQHF. The full variable domain, its missing parts supplied by reference TRBV7-9 and TRBJ1-5, is DTGVSQNPRHKITKRGQNVTFRCDPISEHNRLYWYRQTLGQGPEFLTYFQNEAQLEKSRLLSDRFSAERPKGSFSTLEIQRTEQGDSAMYLCASSLGTENQPQHFGDGTRLSIL.

The genes are TRBV9 and TRBJ2-1; 10 nucleotides match TRBD2. V lost 0 bases to trimming and J lost 1 base; unmatched junction nucleotides: 7. This CDR3 contains 18 residues. Germline-derived CDR1 and CDR2 are SGDLS and YYNGEE. Here the CDR3 DNA reads TGTGCCAGCAGCGTAGCTAGCGGGGGCCCAGCATCCTACAATGAGCAGTTCTTC. It encodes CASSVASGGPASYNEQFF.

The genes are TRBV11-2 and TRBJ2-3, with TRBD1 identical over 9 bases. Trimming at V came to 5 bases and at J to 1 base, leaving 4 bases not matched to a gene. CDR1 and CDR2 (germline): SGHAT, FQNNGV. The CDR3 runs to 15 residues. CDR3 amino acids: CASSPDRGGTDTQYF. CDR3 DNA sequence: TGTGCCAGCAGCCCGGACAGGGGTGGCACAGATACGCAGTATTTT.

Points on this clone: Different DNA sequences within this sample yield the same CDR3. V is TRBV7-2 and J is TRBJ2-1; 7 bases fit TRBD1. The CDR3 is 13 amino acids. Germline V gene lookup returns CDR1 SGHTA and CDR2 FQGNSA. Trimming took 1 base from V and 11 from J; bases not matched to a gene: 5. CDR3 DNA sequence: TGTGCCAGCAGCTTAGTGGGACAGACCCAGCAGTTCTTC. Translating it yields CASSLVGQTQQFF. The complete variable domain, with remaining parts taken from reference TRBV7-2 and TRBJ2-1, reads GAGVSQSPSNKVTEKGKDVELRCDPISGHTALYWYRQSLGQGLEFLIYFQGNSAPDKSGLPSDRFSAERTGGSVSTLTIQRTQQEDSAVYLCASSLVGQTQQFFGPGTRLTVL.

The chain carries TRBV5-1 and TRBJ2-7, with D unclear. CDR1 is SGHRS and CDR2 is YFSETQ in the germline V gene. The V and J ends lost 0 bases and 6 bases respectively, with 4 bases between them. CDR3 size: 11 residues. The CDR3 sequence is CASSLDLEQYF. CDR3 nucleotides: TGCGCCAGCAGCTTGGATCTCGAGCAGTACTTC.

The chain joins TRBV27 to TRBJ1-6, with a tentative D call TRBD1 (6 bases). The CDR3 has 15 residues. Germline V lookup: CDR1 MNHEY, CDR2 SMNVEV (reference sequence). V lost 5 bases, J lost 9 bases, and 17 bases lay in between. This CDR3 reads CASSTNREWVSPLHF. The CDR3 DNA reads as TGTGCCAGCAGTACAAACAGGGAATGGGTTTCACCCCTCCACTTT.

The table lists this clone with a count of one. This chain links TRBV2 with TRBJ1-2; 8 nucleotides align to TRBD1. V gave up 6 bases and J gave up 6 bases; unmatched junction bases: 6. Germline CDR1 and CDR2: SNHLY and FYNNEI. The CDR3 is 13 residues long. The CDR3 here is CASRVGTGDGYTF. The CDR3 DNA follows: TGTGCCAGCAGAGTCGGGACAGGAGATGGCTACACCTTC.

This chain links TRBV7-9 with TRBJ1-2; TRBD1 matches at 7 bases. In germline, CDR1 is SEHNR, CDR2 FQNEAQ (reference sequence). V was pared by 5 bases and J by 5 bases, with 5 bases of the junction left unmatched. This CDR3 is built from 13 residues. In nucleotides, the CDR3 is TGTGCCAGCAGCCCCGGGACAGTATATGGCTACACCTTC. This gives the protein CASSPGTVYGYTF.

This chain joins TRBV2 and TRBJ2-5; 10 nucleotides agree with TRBD1. The ends lost 4 bases at V and 3 bases at J; junction bases unmatched: 8. Germline values: CDR1 SNHLY, CDR2 FYNNEI. The CDR3 sequence is 16 residues long. CDR3 nucleotides: TGTGCCAGCAGTGGACAGGGGGCCGCTTCAAAAGAGACCCAGTACTTC. Translated: CASSGQGAASKETQYF.

This clone was recorded once. This chain joins TRBV10-1 and TRBJ1-1; TRBD1 matches 9 bases. Germline V CDR1 and CDR2: WNHNN, SYGVQD (reference sequence). The CDR3 contains 13 residues. Trimming removed 0 bases from V and 11 bases from J; junction bases left unmatched: 4. The CDR3 loop reads CASSESGQGIAFF. For the CDR3, the DNA is TGCGCCAGCAGTGAGTCTGGACAGGGGATTGCTTTCTTT.

V and J are TRBV4-2 and TRBJ2-7; D might be TRBD2 (7 bases). This CDR3 region has 16 residues. Germline loops: CDR1 LGHNA, CDR2 YNFKEQ. V lost 5 bases and J lost 2, with 19 bases in between. The CDR3, as DNA: TGTGCCAGCAGCTCTAAGTTAGGGGGGGGCCCCTACGAGCAGTACTTC. This gives the protein CASSSKLGGGPYEQYF.

This chain links TRBV19 with TRBJ1-6; 12 positions agree with TRBD1. The CDR3 spans 16 residues. Germline CDR1 reads LNHDA; CDR2 reads SQIVND (reference sequence). The V and J ends lost 5 bases and 10 bases, in that order; junction bases with no gene match: 9. The chain's CDR3 is CASSPGDRGRLSPLHF. DNA of the CDR3: TGTGCCAGTAGTCCTGGGGACAGGGGGCGCTTGTCACCCCTCCACTTT.

The chain joins TRBV4-3 to TRBJ1-6, with 7 bases fitting TRBD1. The V segment lost 4 bases and the J segment 6 bases; nucleotides outside the gene matches: 9. Germline V CDR1 and CDR2: LGHNA, YSLEER. The CDR3 is made up of 16 amino acids. The CDR3 DNA is TGCGCCAGCAGCCGAGCCCCCGGACAGGCTAATTCACCCCTCCACTTT. Its protein is CASSRAPGQANSPLHF.

This chain joins TRBV5-6 and TRBJ1-3, with 9 bases fitting TRBD1. This CDR3 is 15 amino acids long. Germline CDR1 SGHDT, CDR2 YYEEEE. The V and J ends lost 4 bases and 3 bases, in that order; junction bases with no gene match: 5. This CDR3 is CASSAQGAFGNTIYF. CDR3 bases: TGTGCCAGCAGCGCACAGGGGGCTTTTGGAAACACCATATATTTT.

The chain joins TRBV10-3 to TRBJ2-7, with a tentative D call TRBD1 (6 bases). V dropped 0 bases and J dropped 1 base, with 7 bases sitting between them. The CDR3 consists of 14 residues. In germline, CDR1 is ENHRY, CDR2 SYGVKD. The CDR3 bases are TGTGCCATCAGTGAGTCAACAGGGTCCTACGAGCAGTACTTC. Its protein is CAISESTGSYEQYF.

The rearrangement uses TRBV2 and TRBJ1-4; possible D gene TRBD1, 6 bases. The CDR3 contains 11 residues. The V end lost 8 bases, the J end lost 8 bases, and 9 bases lay between the germline ends. Germline V gene sequence: CDR1 SNHLY, CDR2 FYNNEI. The CDR3 protein is CASLDSEKLFF. The CDR3 nucleotides are TGTGCCAGCCTGGACAGCGAAAAACTGTTTTTT.

The chain is built from TRBV28 and TRBJ1-3; 10 bases map to TRBD1. The CDR3 covers 16 residues. Per germline, CDR1 MDHEN and CDR2 SYDVKM. The ends lost 4 bases at V and 2 bases at J; junction bases unmatched: 5. CDR3 sequence reads: CASSSPGQGTGNTIYF. Written as DNA, the CDR3 is TGTGCCAGCAGTTCGCCGGGACAGGGGACTGGAAACACCATATATTTT.

The chain employs TRBV2 and TRBJ2-1, with TRBD2 matching 12 bases. The CDR3 totals 16 residues. Germline loops: CDR1 SNHLY, CDR2 FYNNEI. V was clipped by 6 bases and J by 6 bases; unmatched bases: 9. For the CDR3, the DNA is TGTGCCAGCAGAGCCCAAACTAGCGGGGGGTTCAATGAGCAGTTCTTC. This gives the protein CASRAQTSGGFNEQFF.